Listed here are 30 T cell receptor beta chains from one sample, sequenced in a study of neurological immune-mediated disorders. MiXCR was run by TCRdb on the 5' RACE reads, yielding one entry per CDR3 protein. Of about 60,000 distinct CDR3 sequences in the sample, approximately 4.4% were seen once. The sample comprised PBMCs. All receptors come from a middle-aged man with multiple sclerosis.

This clonotype occurred many times. V and J are TRBV5-5 and TRBJ2-7, with a possible D match to TRBD2 (5 bases). V lost 1 base and J lost 1, with 6 bases in between. CDR1 and CDR2 (germline): SGHKS, YYEKEE (reference sequence). The CDR3 has 13 amino acids. The DNA of the CDR3 is TGTGCCAGCAGCTTGCGACTATCCTACGAGCAGTACTTC. Translation: CASSLRLSYEQYF. Full variable domain (missing parts from reference TRBV5-5 and TRBJ2-7): DAGVTQSPTHLIKTRGQQVTLRCSPISGHKSVSWYQQVLGQGPQFIFQYYEKEERGRGNFPDRFSARQFPNYSSELNVNALLLGDSALYLCASSLRLSYEQYFGPGTRLTVT.

At least ten counts were recorded for this clonotype. The genes are TRBV10-3 and TRBJ2-3; 7 nucleotides line up with TRBD1. V was pared by 6 bases and J by 0 bases, with 6 bases of the junction left unmatched. The CDR3 runs 15 residues. CDR1 and CDR2 (germline): ENHRY, SYGVKD. DNA for the CDR3: TGTGCCATCAGACGGACAGGCCAAAGCACAGATACGCAGTATTTT. Its translation is CAIRRTGQSTDTQYF.

This clonotype has only a few counts. The rearrangement joins TRBV29-1 to TRBJ2-7, with 8 positions matching TRBD1. The CDR3 runs 12 residues. V lost 6 bases and J lost 9; bases outside the gene matches: 10. Looked up from germline, CDR1 is SQVTM and CDR2 is ANQGSEA. As DNA, the CDR3 is TGCAGCGTAGACGGACAGGGAGCGCGGCAGTACTTC. Translation gives CSVDGQGARQYF.

This clonotype was seen repeatedly, ten times or more. The junction departs from the called germline gene at one end, perhaps through a read error. V is TRBV20-1 and J is TRBJ1-5, with TRBD1 matching 8 bases. The CDR3 length is 14 residues. The germline CDR1 and CDR2 sequences are DFQATT and SNEGSKA (reference sequence). The DNA for the CDR3 is TGCAGTGCGGACCAGGGGGCTGGCAATCAGCCCCAGAATTTT. It translates to CSADQGAGNQPQNF.

The sample holds a few counts of this clonotype. The chain combines TRBV4-1 with TRBJ2-5, with 9 bases identical to TRBD2. Trimming at V came to 6 bases and at J to 1 base, leaving 9 bases not matched to a gene. The CDR3 has 16 residues. Germline V gives CDR1 MGHRA, CDR2 YSYEKL. The CDR3 DNA is TGCGCCAGCAGTCGGGGGAGCGGGGGGTCCCAAGAGACCCAGTACTTC. It codes for CASSRGSGGSQETQYF.

This clonotype showed up many times. The V gene is TRBV25-1, the J gene TRBJ1-1; D gene ambiguous. Germline CDR1 is MGHDK and CDR2 is SYGVNS. V shed 6 bases and J shed 7 bases, with 9 bases lying between them. This CDR3 comprises 11 residues. The CDR3 protein is CASSHGIEAFF. The CDR3 DNA follows: TGTGCCAGCAGCCACGGGATTGAAGCTTTCTTT. Supplemented by reference TRBV25-1 and TRBJ1-1, the full variable domain reads EADIYQTPRYLVIGTGKKITLECSQTMGHDKMYWYQQDPGMELHLIHYSYGVNSTEKGDLSSESTVSRIRTEHFPLTLESARPSHTSQYLCASSHGIEAFFGQGTRLTVV.

This clonotype was detected only a few times. This chain joins TRBV29-1 and TRBJ1-2; TRBD1 agrees at 8 bases. V was clipped by 7 bases and J by 0 bases; unmatched bases: 13. Germline CDR1 reads SQVTM; CDR2 reads ANQGSEA. The CDR3 sequence is 16 residues long. In nucleotides, the CDR3 is TGCAGCGCCGAAGGAGGGTTACAGGGGGCTAACTATGGCTACACCTTC. Its protein product is CSAEGGLQGANYGYTF.

This clonotype was counted many times. This chain links TRBV5-1 with TRBJ2-1, with 10 bases lining up with TRBD2. The CDR3 is 15 residues long. Germline-derived CDR1 and CDR2 are SGHRS and YFSETQ. Trimming cost V 1 base and J 8 bases; bases outside gene matches: 6. The CDR3 here is CASSLRAGGFDEQFF. CDR3 DNA: TGCGCCAGCAGCTTGAGAGCGGGAGGGTTCGATGAGCAGTTCTTC.

The sample holds many counts of this clonotype. The chain has TRBV20-1 and TRBJ1-5, with D possibly TRBD1 on 6 matching bases. The CDR3 totals 14 residues. Germline V lookup: CDR1 DFQATT, CDR2 SNEGSKA (reference sequence). The V and J ends lost 6 bases and 4 bases respectively, with 16 bases between them. This CDR3 reads CSAPGQNTNQPQHF. In DNA, the CDR3 is TGCAGTGCCCCGGGACAAAATACTAATCAGCCCCAGCATTTT.

The chain couples TRBV27 to TRBJ1-6, with D unresolved. The CDR3 has 13 amino acids. Germline assignment: CDR1 MNHEY and CDR2 SMNVEV (reference sequence). This chain's CDR3 is CGSRGSYNSPLHF. The CDR3 bases are TGTGGCTCGCGGGGTTCCTATAATTCACCCCTCCACTTT.

This clonotype was seen many times. The chain carries TRBV20-1 and TRBJ2-7; 9 bases map to TRBD1. The V and J ends lost 6 bases and 4 bases, in that order; junction bases with no gene match: 7. CDR3 length: 13 residues. Germline V CDR1 and CDR2: DFQATT, SNEGSKA (reference sequence). CDR3 nucleotides: TGCAGTGCCAACAGGGGGCAGACATACGAGCAGTACTTC. Translated, it gives CSANRGQTYEQYF.

Ten or more counts support this clonotype. This sequence joins TRBV12-3 or TRBV12-4 and TRBJ1-1; D unresolved. V was cut by 3 bases and J by 5 bases, with 7 bases left in between. The CDR3 sequence is 12 residues long. The CDR3 here is CASSFLRTEAFF. The CDR3, as DNA: TGTGCCAGCAGTTTTTTAAGGACTGAAGCTTTCTTT.

This clonotype showed up many times. The rearrangement links TRBV5-1 to TRBJ2-5, with 15 bases identical to TRBD2. The CDR3 covers 17 residues. Germline CDR1 reads SGHRS; CDR2 reads YFSETQ. Trimming removed 3 bases from V and 1 base from J; junction bases left unmatched: 4. CDR3 DNA sequence: TGCGCCAGCAGCTCTGGACTAGCGGGAGGGTCCCAAGAGACCCAGTACTTC. Protein sequence: CASSSGLAGGSQETQYF. Variable domain in full (rest from reference TRBV5-1 and TRBJ2-5): KAGVTQTPRYLIKTRGQQVTLSCSPISGHRSVSWYQQTPGQGLQFLFEYFSETQRNKGNFPGRFSGRQFSNSRSEMNVSTLELGDSALYLCASSSGLAGGSQETQYFGPGTRLLVL.

This clonotype was observed a handful of times. J is TRBJ1-5 and V is TRBV25-1; maybe TRBD1 (5 bases). The germline gives CDR1 MGHDK, CDR2 SYGVNS. CDR3 size: 14 residues. Between the trimmed V and J ends, which lost 7 bases and 4 bases, there was a span of 14 bases. The CDR3 spells CASTRQLWNQPQHF. CDR3 nucleotide sequence: TGTGCCAGCACGAGACAGTTATGGAATCAGCCCCAGCATTTT. The full variable domain, rest sourced from reference TRBV25-1 and TRBJ1-5, is EADIYQTPRYLVIGTGKKITLECSQTMGHDKMYWYQQDPGMELHLIHYSYGVNSTEKGDLSSESTVSRIRTEHFPLTLESARPSHTSQYLCASTRQLWNQPQHFGDGTRLSIL.

This clonotype was seen at least ten times. This chain uses TRBV29-1 with TRBJ2-3, with 14 bases lining up with TRBD2. Trimming removed 2 bases from V and 4 bases from J; junction bases left unmatched: 5. CDR1 is SQVTM, CDR2 ANQGSEA, per germline. The CDR3 extends over 16 amino acids. The DNA for the CDR3 is TGCAGCGTTGAAAAACGACTAGCGGGAGGGTCAGATACGCAGTATTTT. It translates to CSVEKRLAGGSDTQYF.

This clonotype was seen ten or more times. The rearrangement joins TRBV11-2 to TRBJ1-1, with a possible D match to TRBD1 (6 bases). CDR1 and CDR2 (germline): SGHAT, FQNNGV. The CDR3 covers 15 residues. V lost 5 bases, J lost 2 bases, and 15 bases lay in between. The CDR3 region has the DNA TGTGCCAGCAGCCGCAGTCCCGGGACAAACACTGAAGCTTTCTTT. This sequence encodes CASSRSPGTNTEAFF.

Many counts were recorded for this clonotype. CDR3 sequence: CATGQGSSGELFF. The CDR3 DNA sequence: TGTGCCACCGGACAGGGTTCGTCCGGGGAGCTGTTTTTT. V usage is TRBV6-5 and J usage is TRBJ2-2; TRBD1 matches at 8 bases. Trimming removed 10 bases from V and 6 bases from J; junction bases left unmatched: 7. Looked up from germline, CDR1 is MNHEY and CDR2 is SVGAGI. The CDR3 spans 13 residues.

This clonotype has at least ten counts. This chain links TRBV20-1 with TRBJ2-6, with TRBD1 matching over 9 bases. J gave up 4 bases and V 3 bases, and 10 bases lay outside the gene matches. This CDR3 has 17 amino acids. The germline V gene has CDR1 DFQATT and CDR2 SNEGSKA (reference sequence). The CDR3 region has the DNA TGCAGTGCTAGGGGGACAGGGAACCCGATGGGGGCCAACGTCCTGACTTTC. Amino acid sequence: CSARGTGNPMGANVLTF.

The table lists this clonotype with a few counts. The chain carries TRBV4-1 and TRBJ2-5; 7 bases match TRBD2. J gave up 5 bases and V 1 base, and 1 base lay outside the gene matches. The CDR3 is 13 residues long. Germline V gene data show CDR1 as MGHRA and CDR2 as YSYEKL. The CDR3 bases are TGCGCCAGCAGCCAAGTGCGGGGGGAGACCCAGTACTTC. Translation: CASSQVRGETQYF.

The table lists this clonotype with many counts. V gene TRBV6-4 combines with J gene TRBJ2-1; 12 positions agree with TRBD2. Looked up from germline, CDR1 is MRHNA and CDR2 is SNTAGT. The V gene end was trimmed by 0 bases and the J gene end by 10 bases; junction bases not matched to a gene: 10. This CDR3 contains 17 residues. The CDR3 spells CASSDSSGLAGTGEQFF. CDR3 in DNA: TGTGCCAGCAGTGACTCGTCCGGACTAGCGGGAACCGGGGAGCAGTTCTTC.

This clonotype has a count of ten or more. The chain recombines TRBV7-9 with TRBJ2-5; D call uncertain. Trimming pared 5 bases from V and 3 bases from J, leaving 10 bases between. This CDR3 region has 13 residues. Germline V CDR1 and CDR2: SEHNR, FQNEAQ (reference sequence). The CDR3 loop reads CASSPWSEETQYF. The CDR3, as DNA: TGTGCCAGCAGCCCCTGGAGCGAAGAGACCCAGTACTTC.

V is TRBV28 and J is TRBJ2-3; 8 nucleotides align to TRBD1. This CDR3 spans 14 amino acids. CDR1 and CDR2 from the germline V gene are MDHEN and SYDVKM. V shed 4 bases, J shed 1 base, and the junction held 1 base outside the gene matches. CDR3: CASSSGGGTDTQYF. CDR3 DNA sequence: TGTGCCAGCAGTTCAGGGGGCGGCACAGATACGCAGTATTTT.

The V and J genes are TRBV6-5 and TRBJ1-1, with TRBD1 as a possible D gene (5 bases). This CDR3 is built from 16 residues. Germline V gene lookup returns CDR1 MNHEY and CDR2 SVGAGI. Trimming left V 6 bases short and J 6 bases short, with 23 bases between. The CDR3 nucleotides are TGTGCCAGCAGCACCTCCCAGTCCGGGGGATTGGCTGAAGCTTTCTTT. The encoded protein is CASSTSQSGGLAEAFF.

This clonotype was recorded at least ten times. The rearrangement links TRBV15 to TRBJ1-2, with D perhaps TRBD1 (5 bases). V lost 0 bases and J lost 6, with 11 bases in between. Germline V gene lookup returns CDR1 LNHNV and CDR2 YYDKDF (reference sequence). The CDR3 is 14 residues long. The chain's CDR3 is CATSRDSGRNGYTF. CDR3 bases: TGTGCCACCAGCAGAGATTCGGGGCGGAATGGCTACACCTTC.

The chain links TRBV18 to TRBJ1-1; 9 nucleotides match TRBD1. The CDR3 contains 15 residues. In germline, CDR1 is KGHSH, CDR2 LQKENI. J was trimmed by 5 bases and V by 3 bases; bases with no gene match: 7. The CDR3 sequence: CASSPGDRVLTEAFF. The CDR3 DNA sequence: TGTGCCAGCTCACCGGGGGACAGGGTGTTAACTGAAGCTTTCTTT.

Many counts were recorded for this clonotype. This rearrangement joins TRBV20-1 to TRBJ2-3, with D perhaps TRBD1 (6 bases). CDR3 length: 16 residues. Trimming cost V 5 bases and J 0 bases, with 18 bases left between them. CDR1 is DFQATT, CDR2 SNEGSKA, per germline (reference sequence). This chain's CDR3 is CSAGSWTVLSTDTQYF. CDR3 sequence (DNA): TGCAGTGCTGGATCCTGGACAGTACTTAGCACAGATACGCAGTATTTT.

About this clonotype: This likely comes from a read error, as the CDR3 has no conserved phenylalanine or tryptophan at its end. CDR3 region: CASTLWTGGRGYTN. The CDR3 DNA sequence: TGTGCCAGCACCCTTTGGACGGGGGGTCGGGGCTACACCAAC. J is TRBJ1-2 and V is TRBV28, with D possibly matching TRBD1 (5 bases). Per germline, CDR1 MDHEN and CDR2 SYDVKM. Trimming left V 7 bases short and J 8 bases short, with 20 bases between. The CDR3 is 14 residues long.

This clonotype was detected ten times or more. The chain links TRBV20-1 to TRBJ2-5; D is unresolved. The germline V gene has CDR1 DFQATT and CDR2 SNEGSKA (reference sequence). V lost 3 bases and J 5 bases, leaving 4 bases between the germline ends. CDR3 length equals 10 residues. As DNA, the CDR3 is TGCAGTGCTAGTGAGGAGACCCAGTACTTC. It translates to CSASEETQYF.

This clonotype appeared many times. This chain connects TRBV5-1 to TRBJ2-1, with 13 bases identical to TRBD2. The V gene end was trimmed by 4 bases and the J gene end by 3 bases; junction bases not matched to a gene: 4. In germline, CDR1 is SGHRS, CDR2 YFSETQ. The CDR3 is 16 amino acids. CDR3 nucleotides: TGCGCCAGCAGCCTGGGACTAGCGGGGATCTACAATGAGCAGTTCTTC. Its translation: CASSLGLAGIYNEQFF.

This clonotype was recorded many times. The gene calls are TRBV5-1 and TRBJ2-3, with 12 bases lining up with TRBD2. This CDR3 contains 17 residues. Germline values: CDR1 SGHRS, CDR2 YFSETQ. The ends lost 0 bases at V and 5 bases at J; junction bases unmatched: 7. The CDR3 is CASSLAPSGGARDTQYF. The CDR3 DNA follows: TGCGCCAGCAGCTTGGCCCCTAGCGGGGGGGCAAGAGATACGCAGTATTTT. Using reference TRBV5-1 and TRBJ2-3 for the parts outside the CDR3, the full variable domain is KAGVTQTPRYLIKTRGQQVTLSCSPISGHRSVSWYQQTPGQGLQFLFEYFSETQRNKGNFPGRFSGRQFSNSRSEMNVSTLELGDSALYLCASSLAPSGGARDTQYFGPGTRLTVL.